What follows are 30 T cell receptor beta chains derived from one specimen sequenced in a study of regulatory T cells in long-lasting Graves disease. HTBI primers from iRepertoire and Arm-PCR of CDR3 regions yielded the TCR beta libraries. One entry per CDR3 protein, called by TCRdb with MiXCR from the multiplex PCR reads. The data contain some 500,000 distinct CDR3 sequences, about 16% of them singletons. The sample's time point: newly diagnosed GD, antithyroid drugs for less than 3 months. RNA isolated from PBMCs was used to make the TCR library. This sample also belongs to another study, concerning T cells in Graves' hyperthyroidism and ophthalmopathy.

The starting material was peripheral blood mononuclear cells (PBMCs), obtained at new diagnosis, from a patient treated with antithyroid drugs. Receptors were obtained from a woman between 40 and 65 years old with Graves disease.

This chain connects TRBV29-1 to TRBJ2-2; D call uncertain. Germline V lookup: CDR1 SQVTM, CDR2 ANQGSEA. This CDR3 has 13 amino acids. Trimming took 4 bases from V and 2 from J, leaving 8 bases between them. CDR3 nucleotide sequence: TGCAGCGTTGTTAGCAGAAACACCGGGGAGCTGTTTTTT. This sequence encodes CSVVSRNTGELFF.

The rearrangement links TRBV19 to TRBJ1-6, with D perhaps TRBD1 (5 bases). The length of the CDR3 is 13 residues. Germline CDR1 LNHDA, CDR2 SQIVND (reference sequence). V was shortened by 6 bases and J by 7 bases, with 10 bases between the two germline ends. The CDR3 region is CASRGTGNSPLHF. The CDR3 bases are TGTGCCAGTAGAGGGACGGGGAATTCACCCCTCCACTTT.

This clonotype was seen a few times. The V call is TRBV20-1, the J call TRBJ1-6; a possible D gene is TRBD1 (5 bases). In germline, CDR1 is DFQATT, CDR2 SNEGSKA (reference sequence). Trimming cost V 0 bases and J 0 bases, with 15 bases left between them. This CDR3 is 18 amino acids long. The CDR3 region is CSARDSPDSLSYNSPLHF. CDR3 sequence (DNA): TGCAGTGCTAGAGATTCCCCCGACAGCCTCTCCTATAATTCACCCCTCCACTTT.

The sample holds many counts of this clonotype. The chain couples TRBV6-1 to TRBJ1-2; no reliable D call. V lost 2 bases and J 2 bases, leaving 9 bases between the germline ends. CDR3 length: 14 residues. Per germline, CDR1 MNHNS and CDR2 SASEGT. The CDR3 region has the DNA TGTGCCAGCAGTGAAAGCCGACTGAACTATGGCTACACCTTC. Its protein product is CASSESRLNYGYTF.

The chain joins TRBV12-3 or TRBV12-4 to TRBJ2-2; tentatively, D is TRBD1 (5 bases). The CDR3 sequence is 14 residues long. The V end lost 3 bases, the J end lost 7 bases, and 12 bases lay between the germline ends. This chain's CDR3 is CASSFLRQGGELFF. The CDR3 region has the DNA TGTGCCAGCAGTTTCCTGCGGCAGGGCGGGGAGCTGTTTTTT.

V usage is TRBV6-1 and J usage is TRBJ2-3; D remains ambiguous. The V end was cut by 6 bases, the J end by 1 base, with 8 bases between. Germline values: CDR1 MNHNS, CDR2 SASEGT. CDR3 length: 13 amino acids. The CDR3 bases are TGTGCCAGCAGGGCCGGCGGCACAGATACGCAGTATTTT. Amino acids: CASRAGGTDTQYF.

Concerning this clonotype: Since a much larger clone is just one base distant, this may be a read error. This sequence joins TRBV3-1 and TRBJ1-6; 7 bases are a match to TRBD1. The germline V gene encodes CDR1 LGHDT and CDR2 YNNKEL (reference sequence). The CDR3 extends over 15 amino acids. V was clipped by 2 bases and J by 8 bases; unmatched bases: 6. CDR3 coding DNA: TGTGCCAGCAGCCAAAAGGGACAGAGACATTCACCCCTCCACTTT. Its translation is CASSQKGQRHSPLHF.

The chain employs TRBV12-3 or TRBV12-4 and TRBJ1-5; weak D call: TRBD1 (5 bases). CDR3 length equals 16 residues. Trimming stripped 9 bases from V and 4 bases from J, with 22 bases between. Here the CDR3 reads CARSPNRSLANQPQHF. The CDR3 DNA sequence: TGTGCCAGAAGTCCAAACAGGTCCCTAGCAAATCAGCCCCAGCATTTT.

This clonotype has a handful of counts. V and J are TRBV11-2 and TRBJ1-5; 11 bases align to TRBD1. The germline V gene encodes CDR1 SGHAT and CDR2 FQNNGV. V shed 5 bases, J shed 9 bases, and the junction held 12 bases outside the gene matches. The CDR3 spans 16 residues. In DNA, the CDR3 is TGTGCCAGCAGCGATAATCCGGGACAGGGGGTTCGGCCCCAGCATTTT. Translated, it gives CASSDNPGQGVRPQHF.

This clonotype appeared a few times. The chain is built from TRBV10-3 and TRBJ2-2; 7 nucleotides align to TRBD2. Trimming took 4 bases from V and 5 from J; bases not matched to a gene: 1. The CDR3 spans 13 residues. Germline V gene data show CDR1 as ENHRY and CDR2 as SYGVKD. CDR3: CAISAGGTGELFF. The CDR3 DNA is TGTGCCATCAGTGCCGGGGGGACCGGGGAGCTGTTTTTT.

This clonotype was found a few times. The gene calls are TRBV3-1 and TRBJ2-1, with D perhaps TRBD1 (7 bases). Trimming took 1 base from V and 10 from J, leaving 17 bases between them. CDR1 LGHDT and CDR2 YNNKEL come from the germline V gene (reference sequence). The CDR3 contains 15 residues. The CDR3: CASSQGGTATEEQFF. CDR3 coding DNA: TGTGCCAGCAGCCAAGGCGGGACAGCCACCGAGGAGCAGTTCTTC.

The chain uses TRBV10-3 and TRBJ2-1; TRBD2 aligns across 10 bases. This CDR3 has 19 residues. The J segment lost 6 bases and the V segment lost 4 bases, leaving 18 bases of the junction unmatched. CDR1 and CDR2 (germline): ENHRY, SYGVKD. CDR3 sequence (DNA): TGTGCCATCAGTGGGCCCCTCCTGCCTAGCGGGGGTGAAGCCAATGAGCAGTTCTTC. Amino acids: CAISGPLLPSGGEANEQFF.

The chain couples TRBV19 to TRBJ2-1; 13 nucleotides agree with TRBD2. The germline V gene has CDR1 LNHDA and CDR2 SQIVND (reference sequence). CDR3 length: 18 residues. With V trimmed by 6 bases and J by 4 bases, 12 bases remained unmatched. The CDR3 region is CASRPGLAGPLVYNEQFF. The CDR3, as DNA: TGTGCCAGTAGGCCGGGACTAGCGGGGCCGCTTGTATACAATGAGCAGTTCTTC.

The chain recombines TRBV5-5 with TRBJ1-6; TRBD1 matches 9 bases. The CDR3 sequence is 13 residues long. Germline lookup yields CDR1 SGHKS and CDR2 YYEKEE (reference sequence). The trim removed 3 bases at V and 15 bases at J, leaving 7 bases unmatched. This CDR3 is CASSSRDREVLHF. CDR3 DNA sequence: TGTGCCAGCAGCTCCCGGGACAGGGAGGTCCTCCACTTT.

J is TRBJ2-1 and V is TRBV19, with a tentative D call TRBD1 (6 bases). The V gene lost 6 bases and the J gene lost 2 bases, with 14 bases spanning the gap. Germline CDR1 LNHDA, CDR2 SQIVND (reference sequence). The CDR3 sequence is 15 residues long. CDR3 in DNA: TGTGCCAGTAGACCCAGGACAGAACCCTACAATGAGCAGTTCTTC. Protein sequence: CASRPRTEPYNEQFF.

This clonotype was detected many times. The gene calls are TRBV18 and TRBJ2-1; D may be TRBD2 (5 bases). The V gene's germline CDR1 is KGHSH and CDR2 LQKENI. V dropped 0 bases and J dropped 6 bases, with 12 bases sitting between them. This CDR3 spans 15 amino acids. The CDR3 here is CASSPPSSRGNEQFF. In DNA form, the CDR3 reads TGTGCCAGCTCACCACCGTCTAGCCGGGGCAATGAGCAGTTCTTC.

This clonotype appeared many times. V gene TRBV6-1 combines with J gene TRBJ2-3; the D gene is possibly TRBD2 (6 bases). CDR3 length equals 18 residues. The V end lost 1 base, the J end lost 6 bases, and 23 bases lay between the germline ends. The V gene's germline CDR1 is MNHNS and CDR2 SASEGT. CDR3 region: CASSEGSPGTPRGDTQYF. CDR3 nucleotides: TGTGCCAGCAGTGAAGGCAGTCCGGGGACCCCGCGGGGCGATACGCAGTATTTT.

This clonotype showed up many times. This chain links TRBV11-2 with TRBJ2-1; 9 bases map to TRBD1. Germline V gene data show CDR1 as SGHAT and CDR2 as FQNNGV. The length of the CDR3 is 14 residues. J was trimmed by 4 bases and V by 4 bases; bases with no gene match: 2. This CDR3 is CASSSGTGYNEQFF. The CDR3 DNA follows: TGTGCCAGCAGCTCCGGGACAGGGTACAATGAGCAGTTCTTC.

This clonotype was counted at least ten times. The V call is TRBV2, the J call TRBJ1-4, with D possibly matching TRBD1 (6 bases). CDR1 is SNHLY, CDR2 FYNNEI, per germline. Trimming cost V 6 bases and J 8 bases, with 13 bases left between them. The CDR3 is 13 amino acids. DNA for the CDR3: TGTGCCAGCAGGGAGGGGGTCCGGGAAAAACTGTTTTTT. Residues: CASREGVREKLFF.

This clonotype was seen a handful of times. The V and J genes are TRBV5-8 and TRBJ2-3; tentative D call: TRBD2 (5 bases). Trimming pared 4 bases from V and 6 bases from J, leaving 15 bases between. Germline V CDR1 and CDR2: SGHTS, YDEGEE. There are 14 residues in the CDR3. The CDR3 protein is CASSPGYLGDTQYF. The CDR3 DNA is TGTGCCAGCAGCCCGGGATACCTCGGGGATACGCAGTATTTT.

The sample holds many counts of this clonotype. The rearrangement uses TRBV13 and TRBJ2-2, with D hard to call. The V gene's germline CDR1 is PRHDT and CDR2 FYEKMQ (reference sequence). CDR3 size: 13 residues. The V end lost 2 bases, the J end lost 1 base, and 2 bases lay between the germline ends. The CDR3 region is CASSLLNTGELFF. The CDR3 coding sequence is TGTGCCAGCAGCTTACTGAACACCGGGGAGCTGTTTTTT.

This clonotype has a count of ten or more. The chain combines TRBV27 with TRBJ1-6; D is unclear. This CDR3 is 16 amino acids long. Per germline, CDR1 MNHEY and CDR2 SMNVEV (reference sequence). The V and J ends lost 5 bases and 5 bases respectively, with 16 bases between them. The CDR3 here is CASSATRPLNNSPLHF. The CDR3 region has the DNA TGTGCCAGCAGTGCCACTCGACCGCTGAATAATTCACCCCTCCACTTT.

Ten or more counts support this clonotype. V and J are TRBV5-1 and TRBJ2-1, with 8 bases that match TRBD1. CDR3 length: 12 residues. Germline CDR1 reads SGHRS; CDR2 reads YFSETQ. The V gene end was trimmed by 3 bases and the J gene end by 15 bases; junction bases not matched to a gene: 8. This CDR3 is CASSSDRDSAFF. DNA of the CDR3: TGCGCCAGCAGCTCGGACAGGGATAGTGCGTTCTTC. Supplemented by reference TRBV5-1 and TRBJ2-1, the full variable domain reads KAGVTQTPRYLIKTRGQQVTLSCSPISGHRSVSWYQQTPGQGLQFLFEYFSETQRNKGNFPGRFSGRQFSNSRSEMNVSTLELGDSALYLCASSSDRDSAFFGPGTRLTVL.

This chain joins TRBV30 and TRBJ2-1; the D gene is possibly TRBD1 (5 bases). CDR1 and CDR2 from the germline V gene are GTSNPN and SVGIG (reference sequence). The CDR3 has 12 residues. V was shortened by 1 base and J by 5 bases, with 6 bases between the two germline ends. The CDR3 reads CAWSGQNNEQFF. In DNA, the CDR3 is TGTGCCTGGAGTGGACAGAACAATGAGCAGTTCTTC.

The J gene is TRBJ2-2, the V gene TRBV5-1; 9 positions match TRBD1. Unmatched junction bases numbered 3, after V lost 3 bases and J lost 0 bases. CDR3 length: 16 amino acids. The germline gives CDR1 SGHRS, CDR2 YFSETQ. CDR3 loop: CASSSGTGTNTGELFF. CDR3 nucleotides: TGCGCCAGCAGCTCCGGGACAGGGACGAACACCGGGGAGCTGTTTTTT.

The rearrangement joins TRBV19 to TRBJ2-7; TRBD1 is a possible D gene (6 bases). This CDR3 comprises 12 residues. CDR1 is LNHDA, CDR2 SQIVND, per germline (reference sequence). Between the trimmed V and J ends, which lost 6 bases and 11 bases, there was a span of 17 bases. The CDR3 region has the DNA TGTGCCAGTAGCAACAAACGGGACAAGGAGTACTTC. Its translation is CASSNKRDKEYF.

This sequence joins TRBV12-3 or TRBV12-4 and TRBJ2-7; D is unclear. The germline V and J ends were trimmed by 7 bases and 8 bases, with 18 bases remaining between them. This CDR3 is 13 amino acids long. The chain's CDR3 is CASKPSGVEKQYF. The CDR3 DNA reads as TGTGCCAGCAAACCAAGTGGAGTGGAGAAGCAGTACTTC.

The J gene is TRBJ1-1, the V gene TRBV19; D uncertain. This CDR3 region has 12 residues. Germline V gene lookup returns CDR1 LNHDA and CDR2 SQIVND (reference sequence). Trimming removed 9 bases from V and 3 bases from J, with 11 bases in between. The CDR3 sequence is CASNEGYTEAFF. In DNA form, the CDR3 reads TGTGCCAGCAACGAGGGTTACACTGAAGCTTTCTTT.

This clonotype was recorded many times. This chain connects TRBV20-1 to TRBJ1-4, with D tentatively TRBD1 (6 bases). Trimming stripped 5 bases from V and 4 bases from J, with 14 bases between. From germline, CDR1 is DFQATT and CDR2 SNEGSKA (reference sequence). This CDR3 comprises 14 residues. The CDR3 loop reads CSASRGAYNEKLFF. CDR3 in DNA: TGCAGTGCTTCCCGGGGGGCCTATAATGAAAAACTGTTTTTT.

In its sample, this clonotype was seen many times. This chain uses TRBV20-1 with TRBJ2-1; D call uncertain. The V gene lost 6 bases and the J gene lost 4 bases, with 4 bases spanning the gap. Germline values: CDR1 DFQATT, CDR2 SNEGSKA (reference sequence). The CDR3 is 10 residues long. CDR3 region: CSAVYNEQFF. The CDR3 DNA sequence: TGCAGTGCCGTGTACAATGAGCAGTTCTTC.